The 12 T cell receptor beta chains given below trace back to one sample, sequenced in a study of long-term antiretroviral therapy in people with HIV. Survey-level immunoSEQ v3.0 assays were run. This table comes from immunoSEQ multiplex PCR, and its TCRdb copy is limited to in-frame clones, with some not included. The data hold tens of thousands of clones, with around 80% observed a single time. The material was unsorted PBMCs, obtained 0.6 years after starting antiretroviral therapy. These receptors came from a man aged 18 to 29 with HIV.

The chain recombines TRBV6-1 with TRBJ2-7; D may be TRBD1 or TRBD2 (5 bases each). Germline CDR1 MNHNS, CDR2 SASEGT. V was shortened by 9 bases and J by 1 base, with 16 bases between the two germline ends. This CDR3 contains 14 residues. The CDR3 DNA follows: TGTGCCAGTACCGACGGGGCTCCGTCCTACGAGCAGTACTTC. Protein: CASTDGAPSYEQYF.

The V call is TRBV11-2, the J call TRBJ2-2; TRBD1 aligns across 10 bases. CDR1 SGHAT and CDR2 FQNNGV come from the germline V gene. V gave up 5 bases and J gave up 0 bases; unmatched junction bases: 3. The CDR3 is 16 amino acids. CDR3 protein: CASSPGQGTNTGELFF. The CDR3 DNA follows: TGTGCCAGCAGCCCGGGACAGGGGACGAACACCGGGGAGCTGTTTTTT.

This clone was found once. The chain carries TRBV7-2 and TRBJ2-7, with D uncertain. Trimming took off 5 bases at V and 4 bases at J, with 24 bases between the two ends. The CDR3 consists of 17 residues. The germline gives CDR1 SGHTA, CDR2 FQGNSA. The CDR3 loop reads CASSPEVAIPSRYEQYF. The DNA for the CDR3 is TGTGCCAGCAGCCCCGAGGTGGCGATCCCTTCCCGATACGAGCAGTACTTC.

The chain recombines TRBV5-5 with TRBJ1-1, with D uncertain. Germline assignment: CDR1 SGHKS and CDR2 YYEKEE (reference sequence). Trimming took off 0 bases at V and 5 bases at J, with 2 bases between the two ends. This CDR3 region has 11 residues. CDR3 residues: CASSLGTEAFF. The CDR3 DNA follows: TGTGCCAGCAGCTTGGGTACTGAAGCTTTCTTT.

The chain links TRBV19 to TRBJ1-2; a possible D gene is TRBD1 (6 bases). Trimming removed 5 bases at V and 8 bases at J, with 27 bases between. The length of the CDR3 is 17 residues. The germline gives CDR1 LNHDA, CDR2 SQIVND (reference sequence). The CDR3 sequence is CASSRNSQGGRLAGYTF. The CDR3 DNA reads as TGTGCCAGTAGTCGAAATTCACAGGGAGGACGACTGGCCGGCTACACCTTC.

This chain joins TRBV7-2 and TRBJ1-4; weak D call: TRBD1 (6 bases). CDR3 length: 14 amino acids. Germline V lookup: CDR1 SGHTA, CDR2 FQGNSA. V lost 2 bases, J lost 7 bases, and 11 bases lay in between. The CDR3: CASSLSQGPEKLFF. CDR3 in DNA: TGTGCCAGCAGCTTAAGCCAGGGGCCTGAAAAACTGTTTTTT.

The chain has TRBV19 and TRBJ2-2; the D gene is possibly TRBD1 (7 bases). CDR3 length: 12 residues. Germline CDR1 is LNHDA and CDR2 is SQIVND (reference sequence). Trimming removed 5 bases at V and 9 bases at J, with 10 bases between. The CDR3 region has the DNA TGTGCCAGTAGTGCGGGACAGCGGGAGCTGTTTTTT. Its protein is CASSAGQRELFF.

The chain carries TRBV5-1 and TRBJ1-1, with unresolved D. This CDR3 comprises 14 residues. Germline V gene sequence: CDR1 SGHRS, CDR2 YFSETQ. Trimming pared 2 bases from V and 5 bases from J, leaving 13 bases between. The CDR3 is CASSFSGSRTEAFF. CDR3 in DNA: TGCGCCAGCAGCTTTTCGGGAAGTCGGACTGAAGCTTTCTTT. Based on the CDR3 plus reference TRBV5-1 and TRBJ1-1, the full variable domain is KAGVTQTPRYLIKTRGQQVTLSCSPISGHRSVSWYQQTPGQGLQFLFEYFSETQRNKGNFPGRFSGRQFSNSRSEMNVSTLELGDSALYLCASSFSGSRTEAFFGQGTRLTVV.

The CDR3 DNA reads TGTGCCAGCAGCTTAGGCACCTCAAGGTTAGTCGGCACTGAAGCTTTCTTT. Its translation: CASSLGTSRLVGTEAFF. The chain employs TRBV7-6 and TRBJ1-1; D not resolved. CDR1 is SGHVS, CDR2 FNYEAQ, per germline. V was pared by 1 base and J by 4 bases, with 19 bases between. The CDR3 has 17 residues.

CDR3 region: CASSETGIAGELFF. CDR3 nucleotide sequence: TGTGCCAGCAGTGAGACAGGGATAGCCGGGGAGCTGTTTTTT. The chain combines TRBV25-1 with TRBJ2-2; 7 bases align to TRBD1. The V gene end was trimmed by 3 bases and the J gene end by 6 bases; junction bases not matched to a gene: 4. This CDR3 region has 14 residues. Germline V gives CDR1 MGHDK, CDR2 SYGVNS.

This chain's CDR3 is CASRRGLAGASYEQYF. For the CDR3, the DNA is TGTGCCAGCAGAAGGGGACTAGCGGGAGCTTCCTACGAGCAGTACTTC. The rearrangement uses TRBV7-8 and TRBJ2-7, with TRBD2 matching over 14 bases. From germline, CDR1 is SGHVS and CDR2 FQNEAQ. Trimming at V came to 6 bases and at J to 1 base, leaving 5 bases not matched to a gene. The CDR3 is 16 residues long.

V is TRBV10-2 and J is TRBJ2-3; the match to TRBD2 covers 9 bases. The trim removed 0 bases at V and 5 bases at J, leaving 3 bases unmatched. Germline loops: CDR1 WSHSY, CDR2 SAAADI. The CDR3 is made up of 15 amino acids. This CDR3 reads CASSESSGRRDTQYF. As DNA, the CDR3 is TGCGCCAGCAGTGAGTCGAGCGGGAGGAGAGATACGCAGTATTTT.